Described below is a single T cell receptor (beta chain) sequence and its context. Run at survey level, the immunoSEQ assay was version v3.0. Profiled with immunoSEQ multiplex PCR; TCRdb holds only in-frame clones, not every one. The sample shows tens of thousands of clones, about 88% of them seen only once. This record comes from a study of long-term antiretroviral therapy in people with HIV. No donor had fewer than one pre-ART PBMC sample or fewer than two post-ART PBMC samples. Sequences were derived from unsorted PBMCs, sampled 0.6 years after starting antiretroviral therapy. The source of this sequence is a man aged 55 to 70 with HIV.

The CDR3 spells CASSMAGGETEAFF. Here the CDR3 DNA reads TGTGCCAGTAGTATGGCAGGGGGAGAGACTGAAGCTTTCTTT. The J gene is TRBJ1-1, the V gene TRBV19, with 7 bases aligning to TRBD1. This CDR3 contains 14 residues. V gave up 3 bases and J gave up 5 bases; unmatched junction bases: 6. Per the germline V gene, CDR1 is LNHDA and CDR2 is SQIVND (reference sequence).